The entry below gives a single T cell receptor beta chain sequence along with its context. The clone's antigen remains unknown. Base qualities are not provided; no much larger clone lies one nucleotide away. TCRbeta CDR3 regions were amplified from genomic DNA using the immunoSEQ Assay, a bias-controlled multiplex PCR. As for how the authors treated the data: The number of nucleated cells in each sample was estimated from the amplification of reference gene primers within the assay. To quantify the absolute abundance of each unique TCRbeta CDR3 rearrangement, sequence reads were collapsed and filtered. For each sample, productive Simpson clonality was calculated as the square root of Simpson's diversity index across productive rearrangements. The source is immuneACCESS, and TCRdb retained only in-frame sequences with V and J called. Part of the clones is not carried over; for the studies checked, unresolved V genes explain less than half of this, and the remainder is unexplained. The V and J calls and the clone size are those of that table, but D and trimming were determined from the DNA. The sample yields about 310,000 clones; 89% were counted once. The leading ten clones occupy roughly a tenth of the sample.

In the prospective study, participants were about 18 to 95 years old, resided in around 25 geographic areas of the United States, and were enrolled through a virtual design. Cohort assignment in the prospective study relied on participant-reported clinical history from a screening survey and a study questionnaire. Recovered participants in ImmuneRACE Cohort 3 were defined as having two consecutive negative NP/OP PCR tests, clearance from a healthcare professional, or resolution of symptoms. In the prospective study, whole blood, serum and a nasopharyngeal or oropharyngeal swab were collected from each participant by mobile phlebotomists. Over a 2-month period, participants in the prospective study had the option of providing additional blood draws and questionnaires. Blood samples from the prospective study were shipped frozen or at room temperature prior to DNA extraction. The CDR3, cysteine through phenylalanine, is 14 amino acids long. The sequence is cut down to CDR3 DNA, 42 bases in frame from base 1. The germline V and J ends show losses of 5 bases and 6 bases respectively, and no gene match explains 9 bases of the junction. CDR1 and CDR2 are read off the germline V gene (reference sequence) as SEHNR and FQNEAQ.

This record comes from a study of blood T cell repertoires in COVID-19 (dated by TCRdb to 2020 to 2022). Regarding the complete study: Collaborator samples came from the United States, Italy and Spain and covered acute and convalescent phases of COVID-19. The prospective study material was composed of cDNA or gDNA derived from T cells, B-cell-depleted T cells, or PBMCs. The dataset comprised deeply sampled blood TCRbeta repertoires from subjects exposed to, actively infected with, or recovered from COVID-19. A freely available public database, intended as a resource for researchers studying the immune response to SARS-CoV-2, is where the repertoires were released. The samples were drawn from two sources: the first 160 participants of the ongoing ImmuneRACE study, and 1,200 or so subjects contributed by 6 global collaborators. Nearly every sample came with metadata listing a de-identified subject ID, COVID-19 status, age in years and sex. Where HLA class I and class II types were available, the types were taken from metadata supplied by the sample provider, not from assay-based typing. Findings and caveats that apply to the study as a whole: How much clinical and demographic metadata was included differed by source and by participant, and the metadata was provided uncurated.

The chain is made from TRBV7-9 and TRBJ1-2; TRBD1 lines up with 7 middle nucleotides. Sequenced material: PBMCs or T cells enriched from blood (not recorded which). This clonotype was sampled from a woman aged 25 to 45 who had recovered from COVID-19. The CDR3 region has the sequence CASSITGTADGYTF. The DNA sequence is TGTGCCAGCAGCATAACCGGGACAGCGGATGGCTACACCTTC.